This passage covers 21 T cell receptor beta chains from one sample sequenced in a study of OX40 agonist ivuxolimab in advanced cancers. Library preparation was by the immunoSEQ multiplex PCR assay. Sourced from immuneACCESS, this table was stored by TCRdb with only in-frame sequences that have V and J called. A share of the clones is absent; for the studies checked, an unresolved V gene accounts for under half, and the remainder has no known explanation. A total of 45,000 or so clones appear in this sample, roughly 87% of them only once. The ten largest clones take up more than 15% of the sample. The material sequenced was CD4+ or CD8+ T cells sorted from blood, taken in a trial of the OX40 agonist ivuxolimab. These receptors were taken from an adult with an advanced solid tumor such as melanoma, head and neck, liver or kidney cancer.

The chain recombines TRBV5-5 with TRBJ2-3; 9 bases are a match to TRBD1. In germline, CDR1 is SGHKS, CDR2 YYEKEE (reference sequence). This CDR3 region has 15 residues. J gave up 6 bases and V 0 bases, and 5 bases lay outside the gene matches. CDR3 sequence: CASSLVQGAPDTQYF. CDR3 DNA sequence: TGTGCCAGCAGCTTGGTACAGGGGGCGCCTGATACGCAGTATTTT.

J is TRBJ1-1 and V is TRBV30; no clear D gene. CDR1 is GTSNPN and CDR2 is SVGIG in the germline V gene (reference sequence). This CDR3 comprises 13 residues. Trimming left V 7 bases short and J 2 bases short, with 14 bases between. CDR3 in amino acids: CASSAGFNTEAFF. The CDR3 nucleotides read TGTGCCTCCTCCGCCGGGTTCAACACTGAAGCTTTCTTT.

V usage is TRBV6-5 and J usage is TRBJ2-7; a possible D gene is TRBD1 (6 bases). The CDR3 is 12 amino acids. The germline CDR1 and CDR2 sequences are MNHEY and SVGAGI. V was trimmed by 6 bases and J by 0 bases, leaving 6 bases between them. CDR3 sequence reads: CASRDSSYEQYV. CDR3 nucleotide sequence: TGTGCCAGCAGGGACAGCTCCTACGAGCAGTACGTC.

CDR3: CASSLDPHGNQPQHF. The CDR3 nucleotides read TGTGCCAGCAGCTTAGATCCCCACGGCAATCAGCCCCAGCATTTT. V usage is TRBV11-2 and J usage is TRBJ1-5; D uncertain. From germline, CDR1 is SGHAT and CDR2 FQNNGV. This CDR3 comprises 15 residues. V was clipped by 0 bases and J by 2 bases, with 8 bases between them.

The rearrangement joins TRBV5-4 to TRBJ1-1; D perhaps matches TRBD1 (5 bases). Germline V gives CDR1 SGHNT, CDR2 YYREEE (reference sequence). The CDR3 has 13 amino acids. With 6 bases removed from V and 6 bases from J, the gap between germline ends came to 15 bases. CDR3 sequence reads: CASTSRQGSEAFF. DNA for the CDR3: TGTGCCAGCACCTCGAGGCAGGGCTCTGAAGCTTTCTTT.

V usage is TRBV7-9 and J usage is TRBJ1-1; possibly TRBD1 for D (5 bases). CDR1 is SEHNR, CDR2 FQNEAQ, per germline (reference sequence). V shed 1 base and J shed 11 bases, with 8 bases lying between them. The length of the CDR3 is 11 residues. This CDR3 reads CASSLGGGAFF. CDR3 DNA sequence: TGTGCCAGCAGCTTAGGTGGGGGTGCTTTCTTT.

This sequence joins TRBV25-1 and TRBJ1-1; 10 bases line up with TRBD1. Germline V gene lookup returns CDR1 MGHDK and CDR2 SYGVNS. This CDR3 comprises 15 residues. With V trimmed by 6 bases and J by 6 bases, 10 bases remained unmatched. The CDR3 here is CASSHPGQGLAEAFF. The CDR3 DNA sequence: TGTGCCAGCAGCCACCCGGGACAGGGGTTGGCTGAAGCTTTCTTT.

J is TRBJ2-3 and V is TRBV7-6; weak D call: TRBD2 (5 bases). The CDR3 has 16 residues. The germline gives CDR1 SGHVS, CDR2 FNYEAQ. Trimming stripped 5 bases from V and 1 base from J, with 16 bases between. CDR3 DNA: TGTGCCAGCAGCCCCCCTTCAGGACTCGGCACAGATACGCAGTATTTT. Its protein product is CASSPPSGLGTDTQYF.

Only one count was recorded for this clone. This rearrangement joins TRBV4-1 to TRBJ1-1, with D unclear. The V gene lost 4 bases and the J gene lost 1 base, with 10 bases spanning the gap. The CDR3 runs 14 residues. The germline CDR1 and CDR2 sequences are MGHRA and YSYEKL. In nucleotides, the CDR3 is TGCGCCAGCAGCCTCGGAGTGAAGAACACTGAAGCTTTCTTT. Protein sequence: CASSLGVKNTEAFF.

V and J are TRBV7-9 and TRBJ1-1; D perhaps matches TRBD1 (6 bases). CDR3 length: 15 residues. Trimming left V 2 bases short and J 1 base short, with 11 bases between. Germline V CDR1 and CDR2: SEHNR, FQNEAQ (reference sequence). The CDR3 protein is CASSLPGHENTEAFF. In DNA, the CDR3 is TGTGCCAGCAGCTTACCGGGACACGAGAACACTGAAGCTTTCTTT.

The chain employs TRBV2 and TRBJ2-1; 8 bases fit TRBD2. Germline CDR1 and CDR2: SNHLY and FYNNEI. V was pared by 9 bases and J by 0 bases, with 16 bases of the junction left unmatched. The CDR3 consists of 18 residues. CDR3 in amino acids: CASNVPSIAGGSYNEQFF. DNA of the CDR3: TGTGCCAGTAATGTCCCCTCCATCGCGGGGGGCTCCTACAATGAGCAGTTCTTC.

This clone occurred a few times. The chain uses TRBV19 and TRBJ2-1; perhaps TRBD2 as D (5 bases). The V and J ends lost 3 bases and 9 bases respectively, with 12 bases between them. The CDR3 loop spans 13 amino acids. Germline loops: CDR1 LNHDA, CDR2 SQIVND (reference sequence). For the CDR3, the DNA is TGTGCCAGTAGTATTAGGTCAGCGGTTGAGCAGTTCTTC. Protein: CASSIRSAVEQFF.

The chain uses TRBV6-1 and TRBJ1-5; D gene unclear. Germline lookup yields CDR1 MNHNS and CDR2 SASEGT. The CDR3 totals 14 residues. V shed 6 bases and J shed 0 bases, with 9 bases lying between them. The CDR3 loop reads CASSASNSNQPQHF. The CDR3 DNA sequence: TGTGCCAGCAGCGCAAGTAATAGCAATCAGCCCCAGCATTTT.

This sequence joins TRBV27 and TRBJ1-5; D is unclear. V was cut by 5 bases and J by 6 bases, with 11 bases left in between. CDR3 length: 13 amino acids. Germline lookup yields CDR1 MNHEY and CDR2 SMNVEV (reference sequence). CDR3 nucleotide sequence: TGTGCCAGCAGTCCCGGACTGACTCAGCCCCAGCATTTT. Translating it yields CASSPGLTQPQHF.

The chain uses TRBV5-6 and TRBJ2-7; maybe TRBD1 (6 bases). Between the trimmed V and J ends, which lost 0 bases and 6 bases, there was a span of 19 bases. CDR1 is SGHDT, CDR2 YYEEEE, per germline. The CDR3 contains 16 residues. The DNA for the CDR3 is TGTGCCAGCAGCTTGGAAGGGATGGGCAGGGGCGGCGAGCAGTACTTC. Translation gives CASSLEGMGRGGEQYF.

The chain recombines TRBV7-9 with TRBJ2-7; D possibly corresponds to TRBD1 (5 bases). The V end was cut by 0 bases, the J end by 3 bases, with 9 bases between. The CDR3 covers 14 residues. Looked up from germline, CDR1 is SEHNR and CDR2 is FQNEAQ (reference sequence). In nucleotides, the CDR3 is TGTGCCAGCAGCTTAGCAGGGGCCGGCTACGAGCAGTACTTC. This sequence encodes CASSLAGAGYEQYF.

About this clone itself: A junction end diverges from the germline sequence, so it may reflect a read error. CDR3 coding DNA: TGCAGCGTACTGGGACTAGCGGGGGGCACAGGTACGCAGTATTTT. Amino acids: CSVLGLAGGTGTQYF. The rearrangement joins TRBV29-1 to TRBJ2-3; 15 positions match TRBD2. This CDR3 comprises 15 residues. Germline V gives CDR1 SQVTM, CDR2 ANQGSEA.

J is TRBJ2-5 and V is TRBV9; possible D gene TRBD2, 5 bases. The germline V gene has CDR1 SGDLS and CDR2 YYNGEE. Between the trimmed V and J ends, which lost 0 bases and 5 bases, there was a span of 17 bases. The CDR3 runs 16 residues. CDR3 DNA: TGTGCCAGCAGCGTAGAAGTGGGAGCGTCGGAGGAGACCCAGTACTTC. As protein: CASSVEVGASEETQYF.

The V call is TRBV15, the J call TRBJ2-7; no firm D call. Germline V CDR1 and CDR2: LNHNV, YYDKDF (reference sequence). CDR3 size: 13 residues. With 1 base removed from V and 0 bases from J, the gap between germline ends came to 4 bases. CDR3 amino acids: CATSRVPSYEQYF. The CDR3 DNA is TGTGCCACCAGCAGAGTTCCCTCCTACGAGCAGTACTTC.

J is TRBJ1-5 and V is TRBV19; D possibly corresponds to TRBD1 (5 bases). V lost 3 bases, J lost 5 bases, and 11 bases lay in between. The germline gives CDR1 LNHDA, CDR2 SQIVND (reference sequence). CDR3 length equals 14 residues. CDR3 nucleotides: TGTGCCAGTAGTATTTGGGGCGTAGATCAGCCCCAGCATTTT. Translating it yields CASSIWGVDQPQHF.

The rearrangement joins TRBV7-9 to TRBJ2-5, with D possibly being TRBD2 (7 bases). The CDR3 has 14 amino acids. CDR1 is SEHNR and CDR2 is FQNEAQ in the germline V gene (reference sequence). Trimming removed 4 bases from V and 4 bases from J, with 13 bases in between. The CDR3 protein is CASSSMGGRETQYF. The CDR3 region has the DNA TGTGCCAGCAGCTCCATGGGGGGGCGAGAGACCCAGTACTTC. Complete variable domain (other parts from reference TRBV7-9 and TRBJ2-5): DTGVSQNPRHKITKRGQNVTFRCDPISEHNRLYWYRQTLGQGPEFLTYFQNEAQLEKSRLLSDRFSAERPKGSFSTLEIQRTEQGDSAMYLCASSSMGGRETQYFGPGTRLLVL.